This record looks at one T cell receptor beta chain sequence and its context. The data derive from a study of T cells expressing NK-cell markers. Study details: Sequencing of TCR beta repertoires drew on sorted CD3+CD56+NKG2C+, CD3+CD56+NKG2C- and CD3+CD56-NKG2C+ T cells. Among the eight sequenced donors, seven tested HCMV-seropositive and one tested seronegative.

The TCR beta cDNA came from 5'RACE template switching with UMIs. TCRdb re-called the 5' RACE reads and gives one entry per CDR3 protein, without DNA. This listing includes 300,000 to 500,000 distinct CDR3 sequences. CDR1 SGDLS and CDR2 YYNGEE come from the germline V gene. CDR3 length: 14 residues. The sequencing input was blood T cells: a sorted CD56 or NKG2C T cell subset, CD4+ or CD8+ T cells, or bulk PBMC T cells (not recorded which). This TCR came from a woman in her fifties or sixties in good health. The chain joins TRBV9 to TRBJ2-7; the TRBD2 assignment by TCRdb is unverifiable without DNA. CDR3 in amino acids: CASSVKAGSHEQYF.